Sequencing of this T cell receptor (beta chain) was carried out in a study of T cell responses to AZD1222 COVID-19 vaccine. Study context: Analysis merged second doses at about 4 or about 12 weeks.

Concerning this clone: Its antigen is unknown.

The germline CDR1 and CDR2 sequences are MNHNY and SVGAGI (reference sequence). This CDR3 spans 16 amino acids. Trimming removed 4 bases at V and 2 bases at J, with 17 bases between. Study-wide findings and caveats: Unmutated variant regions are reportedly targeted by nearly half of spike-specific TCRs. The study found vaccine-associated CD4 TCRs spanning spike, dominant at 160-218 and 743-854.

Repertoires were generated with immunoSEQ multiplex PCR, while TCRdb's copy carries only in-frame clones and drops some. The table shows approximately 110,000 clones, with approximately 86% occurring only once. This receptor was taken from an adult in good health. Sequencing used peripheral blood, obtained on day 0 of AZD1222 vaccination. The chain recombines TRBV6-6 with TRBJ1-1; perhaps TRBD1 as D (5 bases). CDR3 amino acids: CASSSYFRVPNTEAFF. DNA for the CDR3: TGTGCCAGCAGTTCATACTTCAGGGTCCCTAACACTGAAGCTTTCTTT.